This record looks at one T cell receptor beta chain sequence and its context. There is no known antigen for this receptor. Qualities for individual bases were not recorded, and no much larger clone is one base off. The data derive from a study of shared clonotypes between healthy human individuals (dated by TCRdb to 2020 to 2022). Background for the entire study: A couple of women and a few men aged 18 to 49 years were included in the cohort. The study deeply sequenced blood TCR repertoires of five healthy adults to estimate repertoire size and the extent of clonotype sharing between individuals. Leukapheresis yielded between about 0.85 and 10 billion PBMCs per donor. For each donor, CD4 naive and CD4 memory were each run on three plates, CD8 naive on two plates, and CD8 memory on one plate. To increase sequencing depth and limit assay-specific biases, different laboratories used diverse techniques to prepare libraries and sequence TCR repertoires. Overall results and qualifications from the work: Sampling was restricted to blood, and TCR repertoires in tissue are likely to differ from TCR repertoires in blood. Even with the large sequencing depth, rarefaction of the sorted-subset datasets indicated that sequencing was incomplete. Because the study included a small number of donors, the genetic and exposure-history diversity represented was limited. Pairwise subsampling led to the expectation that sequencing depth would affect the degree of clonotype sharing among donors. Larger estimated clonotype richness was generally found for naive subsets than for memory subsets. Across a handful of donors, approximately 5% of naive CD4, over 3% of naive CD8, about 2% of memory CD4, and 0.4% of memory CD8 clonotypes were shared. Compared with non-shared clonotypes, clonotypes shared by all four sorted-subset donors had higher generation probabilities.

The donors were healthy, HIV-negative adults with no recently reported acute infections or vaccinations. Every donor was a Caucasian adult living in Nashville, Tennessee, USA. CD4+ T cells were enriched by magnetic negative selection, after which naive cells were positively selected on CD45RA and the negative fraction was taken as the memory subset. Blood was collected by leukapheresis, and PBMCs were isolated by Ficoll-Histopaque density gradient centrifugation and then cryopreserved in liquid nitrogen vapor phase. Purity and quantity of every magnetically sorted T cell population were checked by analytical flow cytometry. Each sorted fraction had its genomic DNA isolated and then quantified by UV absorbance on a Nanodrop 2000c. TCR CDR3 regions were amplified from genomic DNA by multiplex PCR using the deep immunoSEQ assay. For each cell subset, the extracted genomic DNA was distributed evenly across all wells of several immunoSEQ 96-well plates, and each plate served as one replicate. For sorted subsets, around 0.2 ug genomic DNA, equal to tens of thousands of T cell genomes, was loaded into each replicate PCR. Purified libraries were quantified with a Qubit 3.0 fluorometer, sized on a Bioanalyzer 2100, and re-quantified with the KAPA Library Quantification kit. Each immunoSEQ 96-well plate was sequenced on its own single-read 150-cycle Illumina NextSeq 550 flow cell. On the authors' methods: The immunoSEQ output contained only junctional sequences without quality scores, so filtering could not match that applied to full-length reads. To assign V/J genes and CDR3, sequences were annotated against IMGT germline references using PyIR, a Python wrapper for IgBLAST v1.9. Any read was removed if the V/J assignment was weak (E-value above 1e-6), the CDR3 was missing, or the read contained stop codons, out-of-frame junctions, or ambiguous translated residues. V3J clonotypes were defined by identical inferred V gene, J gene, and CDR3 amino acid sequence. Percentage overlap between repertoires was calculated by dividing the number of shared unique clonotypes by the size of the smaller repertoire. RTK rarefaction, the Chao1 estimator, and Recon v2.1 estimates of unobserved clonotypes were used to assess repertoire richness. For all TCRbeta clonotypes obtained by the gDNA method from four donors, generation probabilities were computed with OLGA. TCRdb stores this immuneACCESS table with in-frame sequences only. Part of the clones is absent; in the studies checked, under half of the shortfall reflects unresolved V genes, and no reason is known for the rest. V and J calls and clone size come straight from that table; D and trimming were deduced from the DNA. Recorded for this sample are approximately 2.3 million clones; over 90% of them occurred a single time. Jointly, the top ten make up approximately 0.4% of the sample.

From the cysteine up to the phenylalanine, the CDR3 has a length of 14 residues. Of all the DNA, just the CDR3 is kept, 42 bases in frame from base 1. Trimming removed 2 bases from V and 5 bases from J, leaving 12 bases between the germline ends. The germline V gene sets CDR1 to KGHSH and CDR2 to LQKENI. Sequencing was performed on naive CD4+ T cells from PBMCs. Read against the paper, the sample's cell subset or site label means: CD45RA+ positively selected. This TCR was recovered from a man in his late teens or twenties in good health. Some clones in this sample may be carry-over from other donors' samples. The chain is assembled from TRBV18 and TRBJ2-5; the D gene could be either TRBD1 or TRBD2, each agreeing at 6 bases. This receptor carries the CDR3 CASSPYRGPETQYF. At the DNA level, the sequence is TGTGCCAGCTCACCATATCGGGGGCCGGAGACCCAGTACTTC.